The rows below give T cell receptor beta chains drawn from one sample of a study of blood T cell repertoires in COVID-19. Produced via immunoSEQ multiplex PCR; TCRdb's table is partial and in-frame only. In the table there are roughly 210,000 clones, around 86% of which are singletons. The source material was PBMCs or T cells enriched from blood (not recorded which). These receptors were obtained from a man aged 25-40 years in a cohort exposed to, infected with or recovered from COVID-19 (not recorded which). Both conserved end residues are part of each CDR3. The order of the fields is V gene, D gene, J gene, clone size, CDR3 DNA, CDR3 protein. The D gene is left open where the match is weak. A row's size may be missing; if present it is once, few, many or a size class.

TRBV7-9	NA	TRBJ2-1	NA	TGTGCCAGCAGCTCCCCCACTGAGCGCCCCTACAATGAGCAGTTCTTC	CASSSPTERPYNEQFF
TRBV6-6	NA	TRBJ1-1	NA	TGTGCCAGCATCCCTAGGGGGAAGGGGAACACTGAAGCTTTCTTT	CASIPRGKGNTEAFF
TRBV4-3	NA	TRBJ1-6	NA	TGCGCCAGCAGCCAAAATCCCTACCCCGATTATAATTCACCCCTCCACTTT	CASSQNPYPDYNSPLHF
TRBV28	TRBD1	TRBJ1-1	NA	TGTGCCAGCAGTTTACGACAGGGTTGGAGGACTGAAGCTTTCTTT	CASSLRQGWRTEAFF
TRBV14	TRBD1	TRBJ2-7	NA	TGTGCCAGACCCCCCAGGGACAGGATCTACGAGCAGTACTTC	CARPPRDRIYEQYF
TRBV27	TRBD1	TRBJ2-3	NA	TGTGCCAGCAGTCTTACAGGGGTAAGGGATACGCAGTATTTT	CASSLTGVRDTQYF
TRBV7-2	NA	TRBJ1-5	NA	TGTGCCAGCAGCCAACAGGGATCTGGCAATCAGCCCCAGCATTTT	CASSQQGSGNQPQHF
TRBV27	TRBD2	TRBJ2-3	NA	TGTGCCAGCAGTTTGAAGCTAGCGGGACATCCAGATACGCAGTATTTT	CASSLKLAGHPDTQYF
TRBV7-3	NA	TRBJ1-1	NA	TGTGCCAGCAGCTTAATAGCAGGGAAAAACACTGAAGCTTTCTTT	CASSLIAGKNTEAFF
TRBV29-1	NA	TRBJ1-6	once	TGCAGCGCCACTTCGGGGCAGGGGAATAATTCACCCCTCCACTTT	CSATSGQGNNSPLHF
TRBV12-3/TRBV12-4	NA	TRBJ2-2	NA	TGTGCCGGCCAGGGTTCCGGGGAGCTGTTTTTT	CAGQGSGELFF
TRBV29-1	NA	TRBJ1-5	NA	TGCAGCGTTGAAGTATCCGGCAATCAGCCCCAGCATTTT	CSVEVSGNQPQHF
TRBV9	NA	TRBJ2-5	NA	TGTGCCAGCAGCCCAGACAGGAGTCAAGAGACCCAGTACTTC	CASSPDRSQETQYF
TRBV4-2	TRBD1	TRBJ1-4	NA	TGTGCCAGCAGCCAACCTGGGACAGGTGGGGAAAAACTGTTTTTT	CASSQPGTGGEKLFF
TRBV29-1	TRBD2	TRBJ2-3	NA	TGCAGCGCCTCTGGGCCTAGCGGGAGTAGCACAGATACGCAGTATTTT	CSASGPSGSSTDTQYF
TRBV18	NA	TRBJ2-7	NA	TGTGCCAGCTCACCACTGACCACGGACTTACGGTACGAGCAGTACTTC	CASSPLTTDLRYEQYF
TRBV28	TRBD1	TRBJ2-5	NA	TGTGCCAGCAGTGTTACCGGGACAGGCACCTTAAGGGAGACCCAGTACTTC	CASSVTGTGTLRETQYF
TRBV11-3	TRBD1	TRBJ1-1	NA	TGTGCCAGCAGCCCTAACAGGGGCACTGAAGCTTTCTTT	CASSPNRGTEAFF
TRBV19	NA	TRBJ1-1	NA	TGTGCCAGCATGTACGGGGAGAACACTGAAGCTTTCTTT	CASMYGENTEAFF
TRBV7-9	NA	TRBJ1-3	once	TGTGCCAGCAGCTTACGCGAGGTCTCTGGAAACACCATATATTTT	CASSLREVSGNTIYF
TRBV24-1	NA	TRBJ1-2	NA	TGTGCCACCAGTGATAGACGGACAGCTAAACATGGCTACACCTTC	CATSDRRTAKHGYTF
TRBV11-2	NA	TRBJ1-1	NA	TGTGCCAGCAGCTTTTTTCAGGGGCCGGAGAACACTGAAGCTTTCTTT	CASSFFQGPENTEAFF
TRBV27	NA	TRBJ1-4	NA	TGTGCCAGCAGCTTACAGGGAAACAACGAAAAACTGTTTTTT	CASSLQGNNEKLFF
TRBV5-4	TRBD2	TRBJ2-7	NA	TGTGCCAGCAGCTTTAAGTCCCTAGCGGGGTCCTACGAGCAGTACTTC	CASSFKSLAGSYEQYF
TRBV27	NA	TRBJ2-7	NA	TGTGCCAGCAGTTTGGTAGGGGGTGGGTTGGGCGAGCAGTACTTC	CASSLVGGGLGEQYF
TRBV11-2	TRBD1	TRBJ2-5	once	TGTGCCAGCAGCCCTGACAGGGCAGAGACCCAGTACTTC	CASSPDRAETQYF
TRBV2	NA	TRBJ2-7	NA	TGTGCCAGCAGCCGCGACATGTCCTACGAGCAGTACTTC	CASSRDMSYEQYF
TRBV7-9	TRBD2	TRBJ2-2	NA	TGTGCCAGCCCCTTCACCGGACTAGCGGAGATAACGAACACCGGGGAGCTGTTTTTT	CASPFTGLAEITNTGELFF
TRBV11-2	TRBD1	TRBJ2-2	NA	TGTGCCAGCAGCTTGGGACAGGGGGAGAGGACCGGGGAGCTGTTTTTT	CASSLGQGERTGELFF
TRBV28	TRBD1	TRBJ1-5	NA	TGTGCCAGCAGTTTAAGAGATCCGGTGGGCGGACAGGTCTATAGCAATCAGCCCCAGCATTTT	CASSLRDPVGGQVYSNQPQHF
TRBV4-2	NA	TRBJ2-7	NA	TGTGCCAGCAGCCTCTCGGGGTCCTACGAGCAGTACTTC	CASSLSGSYEQYF
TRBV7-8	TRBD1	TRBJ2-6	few	TGTGCCAGCAGCATCGGGACAGGGGCCTCTGGGGCCAACGTCCTGACTTTC	CASSIGTGASGANVLTF
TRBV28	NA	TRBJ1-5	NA	TGTGCCAGCAGTTTCAGATACCAGCATTTT	CASSFRYQHF
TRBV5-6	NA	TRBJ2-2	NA	TGTGCCAGCAGCCGGCGGAGAACAACCGGGGAGCTGTTTTTT	CASSRRRTTGELFF
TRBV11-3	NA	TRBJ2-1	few	TGTGCCAGCAGCCTTAGTCCACGGGGTTACAATGAGCAGTTCTTC	CASSLSPRGYNEQFF
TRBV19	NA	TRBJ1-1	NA	TGTGCCAGTAGTATAGCGGGAAACTATGAAGCTTTCTTT	CASSIAGNYEAFF
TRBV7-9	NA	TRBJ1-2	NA	TGTGCCAGCAGCCGGGGGGAATACAGTCTCAAGGACTATGGCTACACCTTC	CASSRGEYSLKDYGYTF
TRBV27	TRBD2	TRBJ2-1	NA	TGTGCCAGCAGTTTAGAGCGGGAGAACTACAATGAGCAGTTCTTC	CASSLERENYNEQFF
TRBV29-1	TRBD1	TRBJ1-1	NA	TGCAGCGGAACAGGGGGGAACACTGAAGCTTTCTTT	CSGTGGNTEAFF
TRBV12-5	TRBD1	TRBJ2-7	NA	TGTGCTAGTGGCACGACAGGGGGCAACTCCTACGAGCAGTACTTC	CASGTTGGNSYEQYF
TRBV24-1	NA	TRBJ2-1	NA	TGTGCCACCAGTGAAGGACACCCAATCTACAATGAGCAGTTCTTC	CATSEGHPIYNEQFF
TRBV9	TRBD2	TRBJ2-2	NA	TGTGCCAGCAGCGTAGGACTAGCGGGAGATTCCGGGGAGCTGTTTTTT	CASSVGLAGDSGELFF
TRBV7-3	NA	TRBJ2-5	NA	TGTGCCAGCAGCTCGATACCGGGACAACAAGAGACCCAGTACTTC	CASSSIPGQQETQYF
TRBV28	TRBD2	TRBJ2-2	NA	TGTGCCAGCAGTTTACGGACTAGCGGGAGCGGGGAGCTGTTTTTT	CASSLRTSGSGELFF
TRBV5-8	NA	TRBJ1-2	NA	TGTGCCAGCAGCTTGGTGGCGGGGGGTAACTATGGCTACACCTTC	CASSLVAGGNYGYTF
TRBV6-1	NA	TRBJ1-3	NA	TGTGCCAGCAGTGACCACACGGGGTCCGGAAACACCATATATTTT	CASSDHTGSGNTIYF
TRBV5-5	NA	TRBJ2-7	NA	TGTGCCAGCACCCGTGAGGCAGTGTACGGGCAGTACTTC	CASTREAVYGQYF
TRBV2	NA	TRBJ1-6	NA	TGTGCCAGCAGTGCCAACCCAGGGAGGGATTCACCCCTCCACTTT	CASSANPGRDSPLHF
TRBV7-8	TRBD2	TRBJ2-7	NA	TGTGCCAGCTCCCGGCGGGAGAGCTACGAGCAGTACTTC	CASSRRESYEQYF
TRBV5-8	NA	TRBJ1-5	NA	TGTGCCAGCAGCTCAGAGGGCAGAGGAAATCAGCCCCAGCATTTT	CASSSEGRGNQPQHF
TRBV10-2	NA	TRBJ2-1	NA	TGCGCCAGCAGTGTAGTGGGGCTCAATGAGCAGTTCTTC	CASSVVGLNEQFF
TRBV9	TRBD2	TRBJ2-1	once	TGTGCCAGCAGCCCTACCGGGACTAGCGGAAACAATGAGCAGTTCTTC	CASSPTGTSGNNEQFF
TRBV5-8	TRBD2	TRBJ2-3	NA	TGTGCCAGCAGCTTGGATCGGGGGGGGAGAACAGATACGCAGTATTTT	CASSLDRGGRTDTQYF
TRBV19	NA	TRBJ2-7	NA	TGTGCCAGTAGTATAGGGGACAACTCCTACGAGCAGTACTTC	CASSIGDNSYEQYF
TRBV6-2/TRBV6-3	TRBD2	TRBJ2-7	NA	TGTGCCAGCAGTGGGGATGGACTAGTCTCCTACGAGCAGTACTTC	CASSGDGLVSYEQYF
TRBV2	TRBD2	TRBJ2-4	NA	TGTGCCAGCGGCTCGGGACTAGCGGGAGGGCCCCTAAACATTCAGTACTTC	CASGSGLAGGPLNIQYF
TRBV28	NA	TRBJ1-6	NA	TGTGCCAGCAGTTGGGAGGGGAATAATTCACCCCTCCACTTT	CASSWEGNNSPLHF
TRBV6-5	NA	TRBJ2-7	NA	TGTGCCAGCAGTCTGAGACAGGATTATTACGAGCAGTACTTC	CASSLRQDYYEQYF
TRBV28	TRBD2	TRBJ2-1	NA	TGTGCCAGCAGACCCTTTAGCGGGAGCCTTCGTGGCTCCTACAATGAGCAGTTCTTC	CASRPFSGSLRGSYNEQFF